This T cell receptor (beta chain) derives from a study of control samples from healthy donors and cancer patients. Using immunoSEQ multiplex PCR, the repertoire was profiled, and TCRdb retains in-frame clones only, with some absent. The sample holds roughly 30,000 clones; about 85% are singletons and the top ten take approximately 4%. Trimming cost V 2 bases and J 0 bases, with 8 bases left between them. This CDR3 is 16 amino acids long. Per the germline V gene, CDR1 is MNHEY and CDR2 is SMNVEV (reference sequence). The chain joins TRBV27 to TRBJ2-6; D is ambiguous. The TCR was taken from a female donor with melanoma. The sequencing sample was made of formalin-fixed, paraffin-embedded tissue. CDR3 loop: CASSLLSHSGANVLTF. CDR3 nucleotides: TGTGCCAGCAGTTTACTCTCGCACTCTGGGGCCAACGTCCTGACTTTC.